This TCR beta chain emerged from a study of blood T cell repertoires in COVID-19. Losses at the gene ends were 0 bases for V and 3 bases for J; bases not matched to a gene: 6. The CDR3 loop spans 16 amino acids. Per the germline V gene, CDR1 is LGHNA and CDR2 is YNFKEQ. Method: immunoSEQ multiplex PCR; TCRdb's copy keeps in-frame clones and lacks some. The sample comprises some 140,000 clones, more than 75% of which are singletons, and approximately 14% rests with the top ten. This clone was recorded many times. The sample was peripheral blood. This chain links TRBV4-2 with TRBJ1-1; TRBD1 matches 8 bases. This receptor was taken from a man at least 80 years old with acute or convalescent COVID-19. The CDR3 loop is CASSQDWRQGHTEAFF. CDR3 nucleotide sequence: TGTGCCAGCAGCCAAGATTGGCGACAGGGGCACACTGAAGCTTTCTTT.